This is a list of T cell receptor beta chains from one sample in a study of blood T cell repertoires in COVID-19. Clones were sequenced by immunoSEQ multiplex PCR, and TCRdb holds only the in-frame ones, with some missing. The sample lists around 40,000 clones, around four fifths seen once, with around 42% in the top ten. Sequences were obtained from peripheral blood. The receptors here all came from a woman over 75 with active or convalescent COVID-19. The CDR3 runs from the conserved cysteine through the conserved F or W. Each record gives: D gene, V gene, J gene, CDR3 protein, CDR3 DNA. A D gene is named only where the DNA matches it firmly.

d_gene: -
v_gene: TRBV15
j_gene: TRBJ1-2
CDR3aa: CATSRDAGANYGYTF
CDR3nt: TGTGCCACCAGCAGAGATGCAGGGGCTAACTATGGCTACACCTTC

d_gene: TRBD2
v_gene: TRBV3-1/TRBV3-2
j_gene: TRBJ2-2
CDR3aa: CASSRILAGVTGELFF
CDR3nt: TGTGCCAGCAGCCGTATACTAGCGGGAGTTACCGGGGAGCTGTTTTTT

d_gene: TRBD1
v_gene: TRBV28
j_gene: TRBJ2-7
CDR3aa: CASSPSGQVKKNEQYF
CDR3nt: TGTGCCAGCAGTCCATCCGGACAGGTAAAAAAGAACGAGCAGTACTTC

d_gene: -
v_gene: TRBV27
j_gene: TRBJ1-1
CDR3aa: CASRMGLYTEAFF
CDR3nt: TGTGCCAGCAGAATGGGACTTTACACTGAAGCTTTCTTT

d_gene: -
v_gene: TRBV16
j_gene: TRBJ1-5
CDR3aa: CASSQFRDGNQPQHF
CDR3nt: TGTGCCAGCAGCCAATTCAGGGATGGCAATCAGCCCCAGCATTTT

d_gene: -
v_gene: TRBV30
j_gene: TRBJ2-2
CDR3aa: CAWSPLPLGPNTGELFF
CDR3nt: TGTGCCTGGAGTCCCCTCCCCCTTGGGCCGAACACCGGGGAGCTGTTTTTT

d_gene: TRBD2
v_gene: TRBV10-3
j_gene: TRBJ2-1
CDR3aa: CAISEVAGERDEQFF
CDR3nt: TGTGCCATCAGTGAGGTGGCGGGAGAGCGAGATGAGCAGTTCTTC

d_gene: -
v_gene: TRBV4-3
j_gene: TRBJ2-3
CDR3aa: CASSSDGVTDTQYF
CDR3nt: TGCGCCAGCAGCTCCGACGGGGTCACAGATACGCAGTATTTT

d_gene: -
v_gene: TRBV2
j_gene: TRBJ1-2
CDR3aa: CASSETTGPLTF
CDR3nt: TGTGCCAGCAGTGAAACAACAGGACCACTCACCTTC

d_gene: -
v_gene: TRBV11-2
j_gene: TRBJ2-1
CDR3aa: CASSLLDEQFF
CDR3nt: TGTGCCAGCAGCTTACTCGATGAGCAGTTCTTC

d_gene: -
v_gene: TRBV12-3/TRBV12-4
j_gene: TRBJ1-1
CDR3aa: CASSLARNTEAFF
CDR3nt: TGTGCCAGCAGTTTAGCTAGGAACACTGAAGCTTTCTTT

d_gene: -
v_gene: TRBV30
j_gene: TRBJ1-1
CDR3aa: CAWRTQRNTEAFF
CDR3nt: TGTGCCTGGAGGACCCAGCGGAACACTGAAGCTTTCTTT